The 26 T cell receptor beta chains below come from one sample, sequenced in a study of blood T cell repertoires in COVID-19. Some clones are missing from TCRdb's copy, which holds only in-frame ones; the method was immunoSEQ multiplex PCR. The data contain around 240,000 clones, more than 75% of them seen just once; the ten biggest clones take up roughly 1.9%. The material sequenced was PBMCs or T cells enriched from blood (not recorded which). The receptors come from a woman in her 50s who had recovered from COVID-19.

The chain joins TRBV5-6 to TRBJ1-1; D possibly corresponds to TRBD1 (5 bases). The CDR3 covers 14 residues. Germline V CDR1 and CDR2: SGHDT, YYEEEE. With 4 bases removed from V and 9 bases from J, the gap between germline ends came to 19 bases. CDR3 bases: TGTGCCAGCAGCCTGAGCGGGGGAACGGCTCAAGCTTTCTTT. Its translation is CASSLSGGTAQAFF.

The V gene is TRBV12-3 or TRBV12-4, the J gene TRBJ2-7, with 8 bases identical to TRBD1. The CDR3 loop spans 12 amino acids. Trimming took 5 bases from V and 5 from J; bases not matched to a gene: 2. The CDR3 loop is CASSIRGHEQYF. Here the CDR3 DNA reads TGTGCCAGCAGTATCAGGGGGCACGAGCAGTACTTC.

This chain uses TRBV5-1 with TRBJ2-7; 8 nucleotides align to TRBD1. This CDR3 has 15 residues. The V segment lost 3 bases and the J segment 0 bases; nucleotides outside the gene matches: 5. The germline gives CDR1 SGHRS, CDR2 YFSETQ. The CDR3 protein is CASSSTGESSYEQYF. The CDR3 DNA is TGCGCCAGCAGCTCGACAGGGGAAAGCTCCTACGAGCAGTACTTC.

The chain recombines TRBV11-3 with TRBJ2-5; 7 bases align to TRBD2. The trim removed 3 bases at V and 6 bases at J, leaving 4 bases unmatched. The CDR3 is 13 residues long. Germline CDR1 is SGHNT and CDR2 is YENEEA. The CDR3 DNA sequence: TGTGCCAGCAGCTTCGGCGGGAGTAAGACCCAGTACTTC. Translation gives CASSFGGSKTQYF.

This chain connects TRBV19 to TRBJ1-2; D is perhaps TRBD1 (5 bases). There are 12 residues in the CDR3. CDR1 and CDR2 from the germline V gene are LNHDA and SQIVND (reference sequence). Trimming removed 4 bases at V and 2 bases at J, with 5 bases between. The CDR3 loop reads CASSRQNYGYTF. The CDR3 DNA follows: TGTGCCAGTAGTAGACAGAACTATGGCTACACCTTC.

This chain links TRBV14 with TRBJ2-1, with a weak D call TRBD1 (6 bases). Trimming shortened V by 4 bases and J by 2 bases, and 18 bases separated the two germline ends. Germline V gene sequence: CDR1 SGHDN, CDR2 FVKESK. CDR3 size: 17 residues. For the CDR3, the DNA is TGTGCCAGCAGCCCAAGTACTTTCAGGGGCGCCTACAATGAGCAGTTCTTC. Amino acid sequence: CASSPSTFRGAYNEQFF.

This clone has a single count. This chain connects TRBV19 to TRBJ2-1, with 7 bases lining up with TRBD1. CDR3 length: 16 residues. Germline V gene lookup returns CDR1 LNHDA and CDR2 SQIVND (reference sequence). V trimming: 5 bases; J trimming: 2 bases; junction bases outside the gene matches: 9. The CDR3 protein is CASSLQARGPYNEQFF. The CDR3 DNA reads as TGTGCCAGTAGTCTGCAAGCGAGGGGGCCCTACAATGAGCAGTTCTTC.

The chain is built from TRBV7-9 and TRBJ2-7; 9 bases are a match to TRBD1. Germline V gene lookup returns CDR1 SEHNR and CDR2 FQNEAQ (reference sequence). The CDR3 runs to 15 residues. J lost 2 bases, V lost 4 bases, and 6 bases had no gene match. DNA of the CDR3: TGTGCCAGCAGCTGGGGACAGGGAACTGCCTACGAGCAGTACTTC. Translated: CASSWGQGTAYEQYF.

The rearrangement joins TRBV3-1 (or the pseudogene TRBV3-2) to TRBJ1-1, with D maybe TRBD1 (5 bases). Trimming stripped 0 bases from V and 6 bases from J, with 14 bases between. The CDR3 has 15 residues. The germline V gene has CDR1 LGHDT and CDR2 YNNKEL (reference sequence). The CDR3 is CASSQDVGRGAEAFF. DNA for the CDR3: TGTGCCAGCAGCCAAGACGTAGGAAGGGGTGCTGAAGCTTTCTTT.

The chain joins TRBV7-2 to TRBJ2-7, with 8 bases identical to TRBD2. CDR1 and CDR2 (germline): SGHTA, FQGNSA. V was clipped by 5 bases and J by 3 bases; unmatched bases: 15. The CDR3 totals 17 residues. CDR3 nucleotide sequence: TGTGCCAGCAGCCCCAGGGTAACTAGCGGAGCCCGCTACGAGCAGTACTTC. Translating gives CASSPRVTSGARYEQYF.

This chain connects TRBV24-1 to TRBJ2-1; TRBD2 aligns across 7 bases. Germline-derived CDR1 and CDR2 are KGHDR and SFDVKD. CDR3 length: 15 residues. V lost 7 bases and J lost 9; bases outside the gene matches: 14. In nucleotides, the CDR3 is TGTGCCACCAGCGAGACTAGCCTTGCACAAGGTGAGCAGTTCTTC. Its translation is CATSETSLAQGEQFF.

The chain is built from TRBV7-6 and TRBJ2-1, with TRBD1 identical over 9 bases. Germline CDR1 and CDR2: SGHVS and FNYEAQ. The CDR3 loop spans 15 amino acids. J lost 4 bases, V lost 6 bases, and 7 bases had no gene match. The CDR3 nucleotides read TGTGCCAGCAGAACAGGGGGGACAGGGTACAATGAGCAGTTCTTC. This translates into CASRTGGTGYNEQFF. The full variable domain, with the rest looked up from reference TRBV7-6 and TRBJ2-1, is GAGVSQSPRYKVTKRGQDVALRCDPISGHVSLYWYRQALGQGPEFLTYFNYEAQQDKSGLPNDRFSAERPEGSISTLTIQRTEQRDSAMYRCASRTGGTGYNEQFFGPGTRLTVL.

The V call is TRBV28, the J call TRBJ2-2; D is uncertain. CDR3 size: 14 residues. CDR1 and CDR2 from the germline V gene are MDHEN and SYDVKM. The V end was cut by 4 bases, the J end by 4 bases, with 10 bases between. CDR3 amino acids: CASSSLSSTGELFF. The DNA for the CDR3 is TGTGCCAGCAGTTCACTAAGCTCCACCGGGGAGCTGTTTTTT.

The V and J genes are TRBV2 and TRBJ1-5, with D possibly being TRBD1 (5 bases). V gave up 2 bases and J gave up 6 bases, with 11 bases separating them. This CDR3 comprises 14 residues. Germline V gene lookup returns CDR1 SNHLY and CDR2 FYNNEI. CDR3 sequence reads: CASSESQGIQPQHF. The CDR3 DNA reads TGTGCCAGCAGTGAAAGTCAGGGCATTCAGCCCCAGCATTTT.

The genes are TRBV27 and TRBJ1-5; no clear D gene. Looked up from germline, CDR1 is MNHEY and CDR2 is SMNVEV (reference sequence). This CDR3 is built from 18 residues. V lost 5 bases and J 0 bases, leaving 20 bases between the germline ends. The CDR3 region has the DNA TGTGCCAGCAGTCCGAGGGTTTTCGGAGTTTATAGCAATCAGCCCCAGCATTTT. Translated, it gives CASSPRVFGVYSNQPQHF.

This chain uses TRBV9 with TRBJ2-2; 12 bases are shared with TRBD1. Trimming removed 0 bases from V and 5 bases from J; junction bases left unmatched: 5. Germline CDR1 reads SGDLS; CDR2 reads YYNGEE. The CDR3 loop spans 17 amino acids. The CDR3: CASSVAGQGAGTGELFF. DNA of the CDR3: TGTGCCAGCAGCGTAGCGGGACAGGGGGCCGGGACCGGGGAGCTGTTTTTT.

This CDR3 reads CASSYFTGTHNEQFF. In DNA form, the CDR3 reads TGTGCCAGCAGTTACTTTACAGGCACCCACAATGAGCAGTTCTTC. This rearrangement joins TRBV6-2 or TRBV6-3 to TRBJ2-1; a possible D gene is TRBD1 (5 bases). Between the trimmed V and J ends, which lost 1 base and 5 bases, there was a span of 12 bases. This CDR3 is 15 amino acids long. Germline V lookup: CDR1 MNHEY, CDR2 SVGEGT.

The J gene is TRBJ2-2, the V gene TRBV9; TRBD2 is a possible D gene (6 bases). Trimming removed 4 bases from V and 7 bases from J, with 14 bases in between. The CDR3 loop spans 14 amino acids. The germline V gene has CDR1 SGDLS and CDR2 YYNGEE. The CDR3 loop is CASSPPREDGELFF. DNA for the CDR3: TGTGCCAGCAGCCCTCCCAGGGAGGACGGGGAGCTGTTTTTT. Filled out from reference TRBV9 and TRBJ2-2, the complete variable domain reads DSGVTQTPKHLITATGQRVTLRCSPRSGDLSVYWYQQSLDQGLQFLIQYYNGEERAKGNILERFSAQQFPDLHSELNLSSLELGDSALYFCASSPPREDGELFFGEGSRLTVL.

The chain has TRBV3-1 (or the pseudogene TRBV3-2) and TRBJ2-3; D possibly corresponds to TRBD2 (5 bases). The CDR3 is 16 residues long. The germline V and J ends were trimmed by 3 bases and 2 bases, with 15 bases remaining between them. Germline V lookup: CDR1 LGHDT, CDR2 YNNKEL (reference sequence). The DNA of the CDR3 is TGTGCCAGCAGCCAGGGCCGGGGAACACTCACAGATACGCAGTATTTT. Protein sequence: CASSQGRGTLTDTQYF.

In nucleotides, the CDR3 is TGTGCCAGCAGCCCAGGACAAGTTCTTGGAAACACCATATATTTT. Protein sequence: CASSPGQVLGNTIYF. This chain connects TRBV5-6 to TRBJ1-3; D may be TRBD1 (5 bases). Germline CDR1 and CDR2: SGHDT and YYEEEE. The CDR3 runs 15 residues. V was shortened by 4 bases and J by 3 bases, with 14 bases between the two germline ends. The whole variable domain, remainder taken from reference TRBV5-6 and TRBJ1-3, is DAGVTQSPTHLIKTRGQQVTLRCSPKSGHDTVSWYQQALGQGPQFIFQYYEEEERQRGNFPDRFSGHQFPNYSSELNVNALLLGDSALYLCASSPGQVLGNTIYFGEGSWLTVV.

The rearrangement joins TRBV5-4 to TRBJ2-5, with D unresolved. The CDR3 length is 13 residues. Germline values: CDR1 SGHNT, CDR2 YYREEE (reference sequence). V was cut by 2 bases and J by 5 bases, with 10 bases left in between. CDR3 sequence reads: CASSLRLQETQYF. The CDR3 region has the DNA TGTGCCAGCAGCTTACGTCTACAGGAGACCCAGTACTTC.

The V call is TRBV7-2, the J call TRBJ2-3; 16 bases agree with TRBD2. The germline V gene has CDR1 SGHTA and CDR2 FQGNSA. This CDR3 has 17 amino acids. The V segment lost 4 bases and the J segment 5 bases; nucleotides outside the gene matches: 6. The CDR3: CASSSGTSGRALDTQYF. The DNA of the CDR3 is TGTGCCAGCAGCTCCGGGACTAGCGGGAGGGCCCTAGATACGCAGTATTTT. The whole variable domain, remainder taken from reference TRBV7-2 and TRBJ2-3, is GAGVSQSPSNKVTEKGKDVELRCDPISGHTALYWYRQSLGQGLEFLIYFQGNSAPDKSGLPSDRFSAERTGGSVSTLTIQRTQQEDSAVYLCASSSGTSGRALDTQYFGPGTRLTVL.

CDR3: CASVFRYGRALIDEQFF. DNA for the CDR3: TGTGCCAGCGTTTTTAGGTACGGGAGGGCCCTTATAGATGAGCAGTTCTTC. The chain links TRBV28 to TRBJ2-1, with 8 positions matching TRBD2. The germline CDR1 and CDR2 sequences are MDHEN and SYDVKM. J lost 8 bases, V lost 8 bases, and 20 bases had no gene match. The CDR3 consists of 17 residues. Based on the CDR3 plus reference TRBV28 and TRBJ2-1, the full variable domain is DVKVTQSSRYLVKRTGEKVFLECVQDMDHENMFWYRQDPGLGLRLIYFSYDVKMKEKGDIPEGYSVSREKKERFSLILESASTNQTSMYLCASVFRYGRALIDEQFFGPGTRLTVL.

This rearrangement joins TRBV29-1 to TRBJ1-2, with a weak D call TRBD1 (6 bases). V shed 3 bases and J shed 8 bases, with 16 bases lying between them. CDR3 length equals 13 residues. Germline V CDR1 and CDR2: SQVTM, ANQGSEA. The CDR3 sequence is CSVDMAGDIGYTF. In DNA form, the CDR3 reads TGCAGCGTTGATATGGCAGGGGATATAGGCTACACCTTC. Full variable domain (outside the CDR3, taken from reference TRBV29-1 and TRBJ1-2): SAVISQKPSRDICQRGTSLTIQCQVDSQVTMMFWYRQQPGQSLTLIATANQGSEATYESGFVIDKFPISRPNLTFSTLTVSNMSPEDSSIYLCSVDMAGDIGYTFGSGTRLTVV.

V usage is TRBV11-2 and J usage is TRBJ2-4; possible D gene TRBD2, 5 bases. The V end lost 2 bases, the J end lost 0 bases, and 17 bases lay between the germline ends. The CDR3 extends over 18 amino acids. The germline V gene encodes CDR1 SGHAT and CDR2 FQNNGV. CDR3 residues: CASSLFRPERLAKNIQYF. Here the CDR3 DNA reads TGTGCCAGCAGCTTATTCCGCCCAGAGCGGCTAGCCAAAAACATTCAGTACTTC.

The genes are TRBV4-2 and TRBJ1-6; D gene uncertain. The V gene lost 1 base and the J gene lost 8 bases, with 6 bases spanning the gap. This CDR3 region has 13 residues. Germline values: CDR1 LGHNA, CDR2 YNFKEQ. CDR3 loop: CASSQGLDSPLHF. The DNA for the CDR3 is TGTGCCAGCAGCCAAGGACTGGATTCACCCCTCCACTTT.